This TCR beta chain came from a study of blood T cell repertoires in COVID-19. Looking at the study overall: Sites in the United States, Italy and Spain provided acute and convalescent COVID-19 samples. T cells, B-cell-depleted T cells, or PBMCs provided the cDNA or gDNA that served as material.

As for this clone: One junction end does not reproduce the germline sequence, and a read error may be involved.

As processed by the authors: Amplifying reference gene primers gave estimates of nucleated cell counts. The assay was immunoSEQ multiplex PCR, and TCRdb's table has in-frame clones only and misses some. That table furnishes V, J and clone size, whereas the DNA furnished D and trimming. This sample has about 74,000 clones, with 75% to 85% found just once. Material for sequencing was peripheral blood. The receptor was isolated from a human donor in a cohort sampled during active COVID-19.

The CDR3 protein is CASRDREF. In DNA form, the CDR3 reads TGCGCCAGCCGGGACCGGGAGTTC. This chain uses TRBV10-1 with TRBJ2-7; D is possibly TRBD2 (6 bases). Germline loops: CDR1 WNHNN, CDR2 SYGVQD (reference sequence). The CDR3 runs 8 residues.